Given below is one T cell receptor beta chain in context. The data are from a study of shared clonotypes between healthy human individuals. Study overall: Sampling drew on donors who were a couple of women and a few men aged 18 to 49.

Once extracted for a subset, genomic DNA was divided evenly among several immunoSEQ plates. In the sorted-subset replicate PCRs, 150 to 200 ng DNA, roughly 29,000 T cell genomes, was used. Sequenced by immunoSEQ multiplex PCR; TCRdb stores in-frame clones only, minus some. The repertoire holds some 2,500,000 clones, with just under 95% as singletons. The material sequenced was naive CD4+ T cells from PBMCs. Subset indicated: CD45RA+ positively selected. This sequence originates from a man between 18 and 29 years old in good health. Some clones in this sample may be carry-over from other donors' samples.

CDR3 sequence reads: CASRLPGHLNTEAFF. For the CDR3, the DNA is TGTGCCAGCAGGCTACCGGGACACCTGAACACTGAAGCTTTCTTT. The chain joins TRBV11-2 to TRBJ1-1, with D possibly being TRBD1 (6 bases). Germline CDR1 SGHAT, CDR2 FQNNGV. The ends were cut back, 6 bases at V and 0 bases at J, with 14 bases in the middle. The CDR3 is made up of 15 amino acids.